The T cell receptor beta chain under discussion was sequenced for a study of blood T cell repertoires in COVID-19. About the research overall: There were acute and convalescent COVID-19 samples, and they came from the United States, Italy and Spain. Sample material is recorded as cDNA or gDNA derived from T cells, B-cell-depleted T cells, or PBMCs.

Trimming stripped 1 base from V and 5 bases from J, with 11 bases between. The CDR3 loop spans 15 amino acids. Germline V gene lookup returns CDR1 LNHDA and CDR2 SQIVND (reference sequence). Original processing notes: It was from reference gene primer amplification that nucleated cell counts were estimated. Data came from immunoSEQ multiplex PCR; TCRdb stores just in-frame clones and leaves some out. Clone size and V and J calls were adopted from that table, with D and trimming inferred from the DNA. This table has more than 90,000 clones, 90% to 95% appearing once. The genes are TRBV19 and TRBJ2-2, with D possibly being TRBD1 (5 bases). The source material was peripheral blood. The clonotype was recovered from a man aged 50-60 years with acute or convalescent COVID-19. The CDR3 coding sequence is TGTGCCAGTAGTATAGGTCCAGGGCCAACCGGGGAGCTGTTTTTT. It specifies CASSIGPGPTGELFF.